This T cell receptor (beta chain) was captured by sequencing in a study of OX40 agonist ivuxolimab in advanced cancers. Study overall: Intravenous ivuxolimab at 0.01 to 10 mg/kg was given to patients every 2 weeks.

Here immunoSEQ multiplex PCR was the method, and the copy in TCRdb shows in-frame clones only, minus some. The sample has about 46,000 clones; 70% to 85% are singletons. Germline V gives CDR1 LNHNV, CDR2 YYDKDF (reference sequence). The CDR3 is made up of 19 amino acids. With 0 bases clipped from V and 2 bases from J, the junction kept 13 bases outside the gene matches. This receptor was obtained from an adult with an advanced solid tumor such as melanoma, head and neck, liver or kidney cancer. V gene TRBV15 combines with J gene TRBJ2-5; 9 nucleotides line up with TRBD2. This specimen was CD4+ or CD8+ T cells sorted from blood, taken in a trial of the OX40 agonist ivuxolimab. CDR3 nucleotides: TGTGCCACCAGCAGAGATCCAGGGCTAGCGGGGAAACTTCAAGAGACCCAGTACTTC. This codes for CATSRDPGLAGKLQETQYF.